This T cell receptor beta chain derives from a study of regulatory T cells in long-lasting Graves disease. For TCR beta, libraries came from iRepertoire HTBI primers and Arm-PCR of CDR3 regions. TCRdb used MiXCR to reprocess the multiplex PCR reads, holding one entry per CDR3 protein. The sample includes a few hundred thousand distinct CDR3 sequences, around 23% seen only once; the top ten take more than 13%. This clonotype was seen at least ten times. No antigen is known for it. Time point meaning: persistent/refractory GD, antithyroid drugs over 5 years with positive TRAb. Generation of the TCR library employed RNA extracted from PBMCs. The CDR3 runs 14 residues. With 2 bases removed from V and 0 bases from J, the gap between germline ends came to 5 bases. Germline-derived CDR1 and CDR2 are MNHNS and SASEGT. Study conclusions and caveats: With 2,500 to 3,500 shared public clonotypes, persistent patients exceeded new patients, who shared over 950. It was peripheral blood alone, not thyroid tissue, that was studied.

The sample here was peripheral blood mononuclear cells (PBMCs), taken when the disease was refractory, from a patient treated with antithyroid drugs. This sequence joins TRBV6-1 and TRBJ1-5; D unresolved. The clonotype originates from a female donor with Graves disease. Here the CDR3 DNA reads TGTGCCAGCAGTGAACCCTATAGCAATCAGCCCCAGCATTTT. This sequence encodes CASSEPYSNQPQHF.